The 7 T cell receptor beta chains given below trace back to one sample, sequenced in a study of T cell responses to AZD1222 COVID-19 vaccine. Here immunoSEQ multiplex PCR was the method, and the copy in TCRdb shows in-frame clones only, minus some. The sample includes 150,000 to 200,000 clones, around 87% seen only once; the top ten take approximately 2.7%. The specimen was peripheral blood, collected on day 0 of MenACWY control vaccination. These receptors were taken from an adult in good health.

The chain employs TRBV28 and TRBJ1-2, with D possibly matching TRBD1 (6 bases). Trimming stripped 4 bases from V and 5 bases from J, with 8 bases between. Looked up from germline, CDR1 is MDHEN and CDR2 is SYDVKM. The CDR3 consists of 12 residues. DNA for the CDR3: TGTGCCAGCAGTTCGACAGGATATGGCTACACCTTC. It yields the protein CASSSTGYGYTF.

This rearrangement joins TRBV19 to TRBJ1-3; no clear D gene. The germline V gene encodes CDR1 LNHDA and CDR2 SQIVND (reference sequence). The CDR3 runs to 13 residues. V lost 11 bases, J lost 0 bases, and 11 bases lay in between. CDR3 in DNA: TGTGCCGCTGCGGGAAGCTCTGGAAACACCATATATTTT. This encodes CAAAGSSGNTIYF.

There are a few counts of this clone. The chain carries TRBV30 and TRBJ2-2; 9 bases are shared with TRBD1. V was clipped by 0 bases and J by 0 bases; unmatched bases: 17. CDR3 length equals 21 residues. Germline V gene data show CDR1 as GTSNPN and CDR2 as SVGIG (reference sequence). CDR3 in DNA: TGTGCCTGGAGTGTAAGGGGGACAGGGCCCCAATATTTCGCGAACACCGGGGAGCTGTTTTTT. Translated: CAWSVRGTGPQYFANTGELFF.

The V and J genes are TRBV5-4 and TRBJ1-5; D unclear. From germline, CDR1 is SGHNT and CDR2 YYREEE (reference sequence). Trimming left V 0 bases short and J 4 bases short, with 5 bases between. The CDR3 is made up of 13 amino acids. CDR3 DNA sequence: TGTGCCAGCAGCTTGGAAATGAATCAGCCCCAGCATTTT. This gives the protein CASSLEMNQPQHF.

The V and J genes are TRBV5-1 and TRBJ1-2, with 10 bases matching TRBD1. The ends lost 3 bases at V and 3 bases at J; junction bases unmatched: 8. This CDR3 has 16 amino acids. Germline CDR1 SGHRS, CDR2 YFSETQ. This CDR3 reads CASSSGTGDMDYGYTF. In DNA, the CDR3 is TGCGCCAGCAGCTCCGGGACAGGGGATATGGACTATGGCTACACCTTC.

This chain joins TRBV9 and TRBJ1-2; 10 bases map to TRBD1. From germline, CDR1 is SGDLS and CDR2 YYNGEE. The V segment lost 4 bases and the J segment 7 bases; nucleotides outside the gene matches: 10. The CDR3 runs to 15 residues. The DNA of the CDR3 is TGTGCCAGCAGCCCCACAACCGGGACAGGGGTTGGCTACACCTTC. Translating gives CASSPTTGTGVGYTF.

The chain combines TRBV12-5 with TRBJ1-1; D unclear. The germline V gene encodes CDR1 LGHNT and CDR2 FRNRAP. The length of the CDR3 is 13 residues. Trimming shortened V by 1 base and J by 2 bases, and 5 bases separated the two germline ends. The CDR3 loop is CASGLAFNTEAFF. CDR3 sequence (DNA): TGTGCTAGTGGTTTGGCCTTCAACACTGAAGCTTTCTTT.